This T cell receptor (beta chain) was retrieved from a study of T cell repertoires in cytomegalovirus infection. Across the whole study: Alongside well-studied HLA-B-restricted CMV epitopes, recently identified HLA-C-restricted CMV epitopes were also used.

A remark on this clonotype: Its antigen is still unknown.

TCRdb called the reads again in MiXCR, with one record for every CDR3 protein. The sample has fewer than 950,000 distinct CDR3 sequences; about 30% are singletons. Whole-study results and caveats: Dominating the ex vivo response were HLA-C-restricted CMV-specific TCR beta clonotypes.

The sample in question was cultured CD8+ T cells from PBMCs, obtained from culture after CMV antigen stimulation. This TCR came from a human donor in good health (CMV status not recorded). Some clones in this sample may be carry-over from other donors' samples.

The CDR3 sequence is CASTQYEGADTQYF. CDR3 bases: TGTGCCAGCACCCAATACGAGGGAGCAGATACGCAGTATTTT. The chain uses TRBV27 and TRBJ2-3, with a possible D match to TRBD2 (5 bases). Germline-derived CDR1 and CDR2 are MNHEY and SMNVEV (reference sequence). This CDR3 is built from 14 residues. V lost 7 bases and J lost 4, with 15 bases in between.